This T cell receptor (beta chain) was recovered during a study of CD8 T cells in ankylosing spondylitis. Overall study results and limits: Roughly 8 highly homologous variants formed a TCR beta motif that appeared characteristic of ankylosing spondylitis blood.

TCRdb redid the calling of the 5' RACE reads with MiXCR, one entry per CDR3 protein. Of about 44,000 distinct CDR3 sequences in the sample, about 10% were seen once. This clonotype was seen many times. Antigen unknown. From germline, CDR1 is LGHDT and CDR2 YNNKEL (reference sequence). After removal of 4 bases from V and 1 base from J, the junction contained 6 bases not matched to a gene. The CDR3 is 16 residues long. The chain combines TRBV3-1 with TRBJ2-1; 8 bases are shared with TRBD2. Sequencing was performed on blood, either unsorted or a sorted T cell fraction (not recorded which). This receptor was obtained from a male donor with ankylosing spondylitis or in good health (not recorded which). CDR3 sequence: CASSPLRGGSYNEQFF. DNA for the CDR3: TGTGCCAGCAGCCCCCTGCGCGGGGGGTCCTACAATGAGCAGTTCTTC.